One sample yielded the 22 T cell receptor beta chains listed below, sequenced in a study of blood T cell repertoires in COVID-19. The repertoire was sequenced with immunoSEQ multiplex PCR; TCRdb's copy has only in-frame clones and lacks some. The data contain roughly 63,000 clones, around 80% of them seen just once; the ten biggest clones take up around 12%. The sample consisted of peripheral blood. These receptors were taken from a man older than 75 with acute or convalescent COVID-19.

The chain has TRBV5-8 and TRBJ2-3; 11 bases are shared with TRBD2. The CDR3 runs to 18 residues. Germline-derived CDR1 and CDR2 are SGHTS and YDEGEE. Trimming took 4 bases from V and 2 from J; bases not matched to a gene: 12. CDR3 loop: CASSPTSGSGRITDTQYF. CDR3 bases: TGTGCCAGCAGCCCAACTAGCGGGAGTGGAAGGATCACAGATACGCAGTATTTT.

This chain joins TRBV6-6 and TRBJ1-1; TRBD1 aligns across 8 bases. CDR1 is MNHNY and CDR2 is SVGAGI in the germline V gene (reference sequence). After removal of 2 bases from V and 5 bases from J, the junction contained 1 base not matched to a gene. The length of the CDR3 is 13 residues. In DNA, the CDR3 is TGTGCCAGCAGTTACCGGACAGGGACTGAAGCTTTCTTT. It codes for CASSYRTGTEAFF.

This clone was detected a few times. This chain joins TRBV19 and TRBJ1-1; TRBD1 agrees at 8 bases. V trimming: 0 bases; J trimming: 4 bases; junction bases outside the gene matches: 4. Germline V gene data show CDR1 as LNHDA and CDR2 as SQIVND (reference sequence). CDR3 size: 15 residues. The CDR3 coding sequence is TGTGCCAGTAGTATAGACCGGACAGGGACCACTGAAGCTTTCTTT. Protein: CASSIDRTGTTEAFF.

The chain recombines TRBV6-5 with TRBJ1-2; no clear D gene. The V gene's germline CDR1 is MNHEY and CDR2 SVGAGI. This CDR3 contains 14 residues. Trimming pared 6 bases from V and 4 bases from J, leaving 15 bases between. As DNA, the CDR3 is TGTGCCAGCAGCCCCGTGATGGGCAGCTATGGCTACACCTTC. Amino acids: CASSPVMGSYGYTF.

The chain employs TRBV3-1 (or the pseudogene TRBV3-2) and TRBJ1-2; no clear D gene. The CDR3 contains 13 residues. V was pared by 0 bases and J by 6 bases, with 8 bases between. Germline V CDR1 and CDR2: LGHDT, YNNKEL (reference sequence). The CDR3 protein is CASSQDTRDGYTF. CDR3 bases: TGTGCCAGCAGCCAAGATACGAGGGATGGCTACACCTTC.

The gene calls are TRBV5-1 and TRBJ1-5; 9 nucleotides agree with TRBD1. Germline assignment: CDR1 SGHRS and CDR2 YFSETQ. V was clipped by 3 bases and J by 5 bases; unmatched bases: 3. The CDR3 length is 14 residues. The CDR3 region has the DNA TGCGCCAGCAGCTGGACAGGGGAGGATCAGCCCCAGCATTTT. It specifies CASSWTGEDQPQHF.

J is TRBJ1-4 and V is TRBV15, with 8 bases aligning to TRBD1. Unmatched junction bases numbered 5, after V lost 3 bases and J lost 5 bases. The CDR3 length is 15 residues. The germline V gene has CDR1 LNHNV and CDR2 YYDKDF (reference sequence). CDR3 region: CATSRHRGANEKLFF. The CDR3 DNA reads TGTGCCACCAGCAGGCACAGGGGGGCAAATGAAAAACTGTTTTTT.

The chain uses TRBV6-6 and TRBJ1-1, with TRBD1 matching over 10 bases. The CDR3 loop spans 15 amino acids. The ends lost 5 bases at V and 6 bases at J; junction bases unmatched: 9. The germline V gene has CDR1 MNHNY and CDR2 SVGAGI (reference sequence). The CDR3 sequence: CASSPRDRGSPEAFF. CDR3 DNA sequence: TGTGCCAGCAGTCCCCGGGACAGGGGAAGCCCTGAAGCTTTCTTT.

The CDR3 DNA sequence: TGTGCCAGCAGCCTCCGACAGGGTCAGACCCAGTACTTC. Amino acid sequence: CASSLRQGQTQYF. The J gene is TRBJ2-5, the V gene TRBV7-8, with 7 bases matching TRBD1. CDR3 length: 13 amino acids. J was trimmed by 6 bases and V by 5 bases; bases with no gene match: 6. Germline CDR1 reads SGHVS; CDR2 reads FQNEAQ. Full variable domain (outside the CDR3, taken from reference TRBV7-8 and TRBJ2-5): GAGVSQSPRYKVAKRGQDVALRCDPISGHVSLFWYQQALGQGPEFLTYFQNEAQLDKSGLPSDRFFAERPEGSVSTLKIQRTQQEDSAVYLCASSLRQGQTQYFGPGTRLLVL.

V and J are TRBV5-1 and TRBJ1-2; maybe TRBD1 (6 bases). Germline CDR1 SGHRS, CDR2 YFSETQ. Trimming left V 4 bases short and J 5 bases short, with 12 bases between. The CDR3 runs to 13 residues. The CDR3 spells CASSPQGTYGYTF. The CDR3 DNA is TGCGCCAGCAGCCCACAGGGTACATATGGCTACACCTTC.

Written as DNA, the CDR3 is TGTGCCAGCAGCCCCCTCCGGGACAGGGTGGACGAGCAGTACTTC. Protein sequence: CASSPLRDRVDEQYF. This chain uses TRBV3-1 (or the pseudogene TRBV3-2) with TRBJ2-7; 9 bases fit TRBD1. The CDR3 consists of 15 residues. Germline loops: CDR1 LGHDT, CDR2 YNNKEL (reference sequence). The trim removed 4 bases at V and 5 bases at J, leaving 9 bases unmatched.

The rearrangement uses TRBV9 and TRBJ2-2; D is unresolved. Trimming pared 0 bases from V and 1 base from J, leaving 13 bases between. The CDR3 length is 17 residues. Germline V gene lookup returns CDR1 SGDLS and CDR2 YYNGEE. CDR3 region: CASSVATRIGNTGELFF. The CDR3 coding sequence is TGTGCCAGCAGCGTAGCAACCAGGATAGGGAACACCGGGGAGCTGTTTTTT.

In its sample, this clone was seen a few times. CDR3 sequence: CASSPGGWGRGANVLTF. The CDR3 DNA reads TGCGCCAGCAGCCCGGGAGGTTGGGGGCGTGGGGCCAACGTCCTGACTTTC. The rearrangement joins TRBV5-1 to TRBJ2-6; maybe TRBD2 (7 bases). The CDR3 is 17 residues long. V lost 4 bases, J lost 3 bases, and 17 bases lay in between. Germline V gives CDR1 SGHRS, CDR2 YFSETQ.

This chain links TRBV6-5 with TRBJ2-7; 8 positions match TRBD1. The V gene's germline CDR1 is MNHEY and CDR2 SVGAGI. The CDR3 contains 13 residues. V lost 5 bases to trimming and J lost 4 bases; unmatched junction nucleotides: 4. CDR3 sequence: CASSKDRVYEQYF. The CDR3 DNA reads TGTGCCAGCAGTAAGGACAGGGTATACGAGCAGTACTTC.

This clone was counted a few times. This sequence joins TRBV24-1 and TRBJ2-1; TRBD2 matches at 10 bases. Germline V lookup: CDR1 KGHDR, CDR2 SFDVKD. Losses at the gene ends were 9 bases for V and 7 bases for J; bases not matched to a gene: 11. CDR3 length: 15 amino acids. CDR3 nucleotide sequence: TGTGCCACCGGGGGGGCTAGCGGGAGTGGTAATGAGCAGTTCTTC. It yields the protein CATGGASGSGNEQFF.

The rearrangement links TRBV3-1 (or the pseudogene TRBV3-2) to TRBJ1-2; D uncertain. Germline V lookup: CDR1 LGHDT, CDR2 YNNKEL (reference sequence). V was shortened by 0 bases and J by 4 bases, with 15 bases between the two germline ends. The CDR3 loop spans 16 amino acids. CDR3 nucleotide sequence: TGTGCCAGCAGCCAAGATCTACCCAGGCTTTCCTATGGCTACACCTTC. Protein: CASSQDLPRLSYGYTF.

The chain carries TRBV3-1 (or the pseudogene TRBV3-2) and TRBJ2-1, with 10 positions matching TRBD2. Germline loops: CDR1 LGHDT, CDR2 YNNKEL (reference sequence). The V and J ends lost 0 bases and 8 bases, in that order; junction bases with no gene match: 7. The CDR3 covers 16 residues. The CDR3 region is CASSQDSSGSFYEQFF. In DNA, the CDR3 is TGTGCCAGCAGCCAAGATTCTAGCGGGAGTTTCTATGAGCAGTTCTTC.

In DNA form, the CDR3 reads TGTGCCAGCAGGGATATACAGGGCTGGGCGCAGTATTTT. Its translation is CASRDIQGWAQYF. The chain links TRBV28 to TRBJ2-3; TRBD1 is a possible D gene (6 bases). V was pared by 6 bases and J by 10 bases, with 17 bases between. Per the germline V gene, CDR1 is MDHEN and CDR2 is SYDVKM. The CDR3 covers 13 residues.

J is TRBJ1-5 and V is TRBV27; maybe TRBD1 (6 bases). The V gene's germline CDR1 is MNHEY and CDR2 SMNVEV (reference sequence). The CDR3 spans 14 residues. V was clipped by 3 bases and J by 2 bases, with 8 bases between them. CDR3 nucleotide sequence: TGTGCCAGCAGTTTTTCAGGGGGCAATCAGCCCCAGCATTTT. Translated: CASSFSGGNQPQHF.

This rearrangement joins TRBV4-1 to TRBJ1-2; D gene unclear. This CDR3 is 15 amino acids long. Trimming left V 5 bases short and J 7 bases short, with 20 bases between. The germline V gene has CDR1 MGHRA and CDR2 YSYEKL. The CDR3: CASSADPGRRSGYTF. For the CDR3, the DNA is TGCGCCAGCAGCGCCGACCCCGGCAGGAGGAGTGGCTACACCTTC.

This chain links TRBV2 with TRBJ1-3; unclear D gene. This CDR3 spans 15 amino acids. Trimming shortened V by 2 bases and J by 0 bases, and 8 bases separated the two germline ends. Germline lookup yields CDR1 SNHLY and CDR2 FYNNEI. The CDR3 sequence: CASSETVFSGNTIYF. The CDR3 DNA sequence: TGTGCCAGCAGTGAAACGGTTTTCTCTGGAAACACCATATATTTT. Variable domain in full (rest from reference TRBV2 and TRBJ1-3): EPEVTQTPSHQVTQMGQEVILRCVPISNHLYFYWYRQILGQKVEFLVSFYNNEISEKSEIFDDQFSVERPDGSNFTLKIRSTKLEDSAMYFCASSETVFSGNTIYFGEGSWLTVV.

The J gene is TRBJ1-1, the V gene TRBV3-1 (or the pseudogene TRBV3-2), with D possibly matching TRBD1 (5 bases). V was pared by 1 base and J by 5 bases, with 17 bases between. Germline-derived CDR1 and CDR2 are LGHDT and YNNKEL (reference sequence). The CDR3 has 16 amino acids. CDR3 region: CASSQAGSLKGTEAFF. The CDR3 region has the DNA TGTGCCAGCAGCCAAGCAGGATCACTTAAGGGGACTGAAGCTTTCTTT.